Listed below are T cell receptor beta chains from one sample, sequenced in a study of blood T cell repertoires in COVID-19. The method was immunoSEQ multiplex PCR; TCRdb's version includes in-frame clones alone and lacks a portion of them. The table lists 200,000 or so clones, approximately 81% of them singletons. Sequenced input: peripheral blood. These receptors all stem from a man aged 50 to 59 who had recovered from COVID-19. Each CDR3 is given with its conserved first and last residue. The order of the fields is V gene, D gene, clone size, J gene, CDR3 DNA, CDR3 protein. A D gene is named only where the DNA matches it firmly. Clone size is shown for a subset of rows, as once, few, many or a class of expanded clone.

v_gene: TRBV30; d_gene: NA; abundance: NA; j_gene: TRBJ1-1; CDR3nt: TGTGCCTGGAGTGTCGGGCAGGGAAGGAACACTGAAGCTTTCTTT; CDR3aa: CAWSVGQGRNTEAFF
v_gene: TRBV5-8; d_gene: NA; abundance: once; j_gene: TRBJ2-1; CDR3nt: TGTGCCAGCAGTATAAGGAGGGATCTTTACGATGAGCAGTTCTTC; CDR3aa: CASSIRRDLYDEQFF
v_gene: TRBV19; d_gene: NA; abundance: once; j_gene: TRBJ2-1; CDR3nt: NA; CDR3aa: CASTSGLAGGPVYNEQFF
v_gene: TRBV5-1; d_gene: TRBD1; abundance: NA; j_gene: TRBJ2-7; CDR3nt: TGCGCCAGCAGCCCCGGACAGGGAGCGGGCGAGCAGTACTTC; CDR3aa: CASSPGQGAGEQYF
v_gene: TRBV10-2; d_gene: TRBD2; abundance: NA; j_gene: TRBJ2-1; CDR3nt: TGCGCCAGCGCTCCCGGGACTAGCGGGAGGGTTGAGCAGTTCTTC; CDR3aa: CASAPGTSGRVEQFF
v_gene: TRBV5-1; d_gene: TRBD1; abundance: NA; j_gene: TRBJ2-7; CDR3nt: TGCGCCAGCAGCTTGAACAGGGGGCTCTACGAGCAGTACTTC; CDR3aa: CASSLNRGLYEQYF
v_gene: TRBV14; d_gene: TRBD2; abundance: once; j_gene: TRBJ2-1; CDR3nt: TGTGCCAGCAGCCAAGAGGGATGGGCAGCGGGATCTTACAATGAGCAGTTCTTC; CDR3aa: CASSQEGWAAGSYNEQFF
v_gene: TRBV18; d_gene: NA; abundance: NA; j_gene: TRBJ2-5; CDR3nt: TGTGCCAGCTCACCAGATTCACAGAAAGAGACCCAGTACTTC; CDR3aa: CASSPDSQKETQYF
v_gene: TRBV19; d_gene: NA; abundance: NA; j_gene: TRBJ2-5; CDR3nt: TGTGCCAGTAGTATTAGGAGGGGAAAAGAGACCCAGTACTTC; CDR3aa: CASSIRRGKETQYF
v_gene: TRBV29-1; d_gene: NA; abundance: NA; j_gene: TRBJ1-2; CDR3nt: TGCAGCGTCACGCGGGGGTATGGCTACACCTTC; CDR3aa: CSVTRGYGYTF
v_gene: TRBV25-1; d_gene: NA; abundance: NA; j_gene: TRBJ2-1; CDR3nt: TGTGCCAGCAGTGAATTCGGGGGTTACAATGAGCAGTTCTTC; CDR3aa: CASSEFGGYNEQFF
v_gene: TRBV11-2; d_gene: NA; abundance: few; j_gene: TRBJ2-2; CDR3nt: TGTGCCAGCAGACCTTCGGGTGGCACCGGGGAGCTGTTTTTT; CDR3aa: CASRPSGGTGELFF
v_gene: TRBV7-8; d_gene: TRBD2; abundance: NA; j_gene: TRBJ2-1; CDR3nt: TGTGCCAGCAGCCCCGGGACTAGCGTCGACAATGAGCAGTTCTTC; CDR3aa: CASSPGTSVDNEQFF
v_gene: TRBV27; d_gene: NA; abundance: NA; j_gene: TRBJ1-2; CDR3nt: TGTGCCAGCAGCTCGCAGCGGGGAATCCCCTACGGCTACACCTTC; CDR3aa: CASSSQRGIPYGYTF
v_gene: TRBV6-1; d_gene: TRBD1; abundance: NA; j_gene: TRBJ2-2; CDR3nt: TGTGCCAGCAGGGAACAACAGGGGGCGGGGACCGGGGAGCTGTTTTTT; CDR3aa: CASREQQGAGTGELFF
v_gene: TRBV4-1; d_gene: TRBD1; abundance: NA; j_gene: TRBJ2-3; CDR3nt: TGCGCCAGCAGCCTTCGGGACAGCCCGAACACAGATACGCAGTATTTT; CDR3aa: CASSLRDSPNTDTQYF
v_gene: TRBV18; d_gene: NA; abundance: NA; j_gene: TRBJ2-2; CDR3nt: TGTGCCAGCTCACCATTTGTGGGAGAAGTGTCCGGGGAGCTGTTTTTT; CDR3aa: CASSPFVGEVSGELFF
v_gene: TRBV19; d_gene: NA; abundance: NA; j_gene: TRBJ2-2; CDR3nt: TGTGCCAGTAGTATGGGACAATACACCGGGGAGCTGTTTTTT; CDR3aa: CASSMGQYTGELFF
v_gene: TRBV6-5; d_gene: NA; abundance: NA; j_gene: TRBJ1-1; CDR3nt: TGTGCCAGCGTAGACCCCTTCCGATCGGGGGGGGCTTTCTTT; CDR3aa: CASVDPFRSGGAFF
v_gene: TRBV27; d_gene: NA; abundance: NA; j_gene: TRBJ1-2; CDR3nt: TGTGCCAGCGCGACAGCCGCAAACTATGGCTACACCTTC; CDR3aa: CASATAANYGYTF
v_gene: TRBV9; d_gene: TRBD2; abundance: NA; j_gene: TRBJ2-4; CDR3nt: TGTGCCAGCAGCGCCGGGATAGCGGGAGGCGAAGGCATTCAGTACTTC; CDR3aa: CASSAGIAGGEGIQYF
v_gene: TRBV27; d_gene: NA; abundance: NA; j_gene: TRBJ2-3; CDR3nt: TGTGCCAGCAGTTCCCGCGGGATGGGAGATACGCAGTATTTT; CDR3aa: CASSSRGMGDTQYF
v_gene: TRBV3-1/TRBV3-2; d_gene: TRBD1; abundance: NA; j_gene: TRBJ2-1; CDR3nt: TGTGCCAGCAGCCGCGGGGACAGGGGCGATGAGCAGTTCTTC; CDR3aa: CASSRGDRGDEQFF
v_gene: TRBV19; d_gene: TRBD1; abundance: NA; j_gene: TRBJ2-6; CDR3nt: TGTGCCAGTAGTAAGGGACAGGGCTCTGGGGCCAACGTCCTGACTTTC; CDR3aa: CASSKGQGSGANVLTF
v_gene: TRBV9; d_gene: NA; abundance: NA; j_gene: TRBJ1-1; CDR3nt: TGTGCCAGCAGCGTAGCTGACGGAAGACCGGGTTTT; CDR3aa: CASSVADGRPGF
v_gene: TRBV15; d_gene: NA; abundance: NA; j_gene: TRBJ1-2; CDR3nt: TGTGCCACCAGCGCGATGGGGGCGGCCGGAAACTATGGCTACACCTTC; CDR3aa: CATSAMGAAGNYGYTF
v_gene: TRBV14; d_gene: TRBD2; abundance: few; j_gene: TRBJ2-1; CDR3nt: TGTGCCAGCAGCCAAGGCAAAGCGGGAGACCACAATGAGCAGTTCTTC; CDR3aa: CASSQGKAGDHNEQFF
v_gene: TRBV15; d_gene: TRBD1; abundance: NA; j_gene: TRBJ1-1; CDR3nt: TGTGCCACCAGCAGAGATTCGGGCTGGGACAGGGAGAACACTGAAGCTTTCTTT; CDR3aa: CATSRDSGWDRENTEAFF
v_gene: TRBV11-2; d_gene: TRBD2; abundance: NA; j_gene: TRBJ2-1; CDR3nt: TGTGCCAGCAGCTTAGCTCTAGCGGGAGCCAATGAGCAGTTCTTC; CDR3aa: CASSLALAGANEQFF
v_gene: TRBV6-4; d_gene: NA; abundance: once; j_gene: TRBJ2-7; CDR3nt: TGTGCCAGCAGTGTTTCCCGTTTCTTCGAGCAGTACTTC; CDR3aa: CASSVSRFFEQYF
v_gene: TRBV29-1; d_gene: NA; abundance: NA; j_gene: TRBJ2-5; CDR3nt: TGCAGCGACGACACGACAGCTCAAGAGACCCAGTACTTC; CDR3aa: CSDDTTAQETQYF
v_gene: TRBV5-1; d_gene: NA; abundance: NA; j_gene: TRBJ2-6; CDR3nt: TGCGCCAGCAGCTTACCGATTAGCTCTGGGGCCAACGTCCTGACTTTC; CDR3aa: CASSLPISSGANVLTF
v_gene: TRBV28; d_gene: TRBD1; abundance: NA; j_gene: TRBJ2-7; CDR3nt: TGTGCCAGCAGTTTAACTCCGGGACAGGGAAGCTACGAGCAGTACTTC; CDR3aa: CASSLTPGQGSYEQYF
v_gene: TRBV15; d_gene: TRBD1; abundance: NA; j_gene: TRBJ1-1; CDR3nt: TGTGCCACCAGCAGCCGGACAGGGAACACTGAAGCTTTCTTT; CDR3aa: CATSSRTGNTEAFF
v_gene: TRBV18; d_gene: TRBD1; abundance: NA; j_gene: TRBJ1-1; CDR3nt: TGTGCCAGCTCACCGGGGACAGCCATGAACACTGAAGCTTTCTTT; CDR3aa: CASSPGTAMNTEAFF
v_gene: TRBV7-8; d_gene: TRBD2; abundance: NA; j_gene: TRBJ2-2; CDR3nt: TGTGCCAGCAGGGGGCTAGCGGTGAACACCGGGGAGCTGTTTTTT; CDR3aa: CASRGLAVNTGELFF
v_gene: TRBV7-9; d_gene: NA; abundance: once; j_gene: TRBJ2-4; CDR3nt: TGTGCCAGCAGCTTAGTACAGGCCTTGGGAGCCAAAAACATTCAGTACTTC; CDR3aa: CASSLVQALGAKNIQYF
v_gene: TRBV28; d_gene: NA; abundance: NA; j_gene: TRBJ1-1; CDR3nt: TGTGCCAGCAGTTCACCTCGGGGAGTTATGAACACTGAAGCTTTCTTT; CDR3aa: CASSSPRGVMNTEAFF
v_gene: TRBV7-8; d_gene: TRBD2; abundance: NA; j_gene: TRBJ2-1; CDR3nt: TGTGCCAGCAGCTTAGTAAGACCGGGACTAGCGGGCTCCTACAATGAGCAGTTCTTC; CDR3aa: CASSLVRPGLAGSYNEQFF
v_gene: TRBV14; d_gene: TRBD1; abundance: NA; j_gene: TRBJ1-1; CDR3nt: TGTGCCAGCAGCCCCCGACAGGGTGGCACTGAAGCTTTCTTT; CDR3aa: CASSPRQGGTEAFF
v_gene: TRBV28; d_gene: NA; abundance: NA; j_gene: TRBJ1-3; CDR3nt: TGTGCCAGCAGCCAAGACAGCTTTGCCCAGGGAAACACCATATATTTT; CDR3aa: CASSQDSFAQGNTIYF
v_gene: TRBV6-1; d_gene: TRBD2; abundance: NA; j_gene: TRBJ2-3; CDR3nt: TGTGCCAGCAGTGAGTGGGCGGGAGAAGGAGATACGCAGTATTTT; CDR3aa: CASSEWAGEGDTQYF
v_gene: TRBV28; d_gene: TRBD2; abundance: once; j_gene: TRBJ2-4; CDR3nt: TGTGCCAGCAGCAACCCCACACTAGCGGGAGGACTAGTAGCCAAAAACATTCAGTACTTC; CDR3aa: CASSNPTLAGGLVAKNIQYF
v_gene: TRBV19; d_gene: NA; abundance: NA; j_gene: TRBJ2-2; CDR3nt: TGTGCCAGTAGTATAGTAGGGGCGGGGACCGGGGAGCTGTTTTTT; CDR3aa: CASSIVGAGTGELFF
v_gene: TRBV19; d_gene: TRBD1; abundance: once; j_gene: TRBJ1-5; CDR3nt: TGTGCCAGTAGTATAGACCTCACAGGGGTCTACAATCAGCCCCAGCATTTT; CDR3aa: CASSIDLTGVYNQPQHF